A single sample gave rise to the 8 T cell receptor beta chains below, sequenced in a study of T cells in women clearing cervical HPV infection. Sequencing was performed with immunoSEQ multiplex PCR; in TCRdb, only in-frame clones are kept and a portion is missing. The listing contains 30,000 to 45,000 clones. Sequencing was performed on blood buffy coat. Source of these receptors: a woman between 18 and 69 years old with a cervical HPV16 infection that either progressed to CIN3+ or cleared (not recorded which).

As regards this clone: From the germline J gene comes the end of the CDR3, since the read stops 3 residues before it. The V gene is TRBV7-2, the J gene TRBJ1-2; 10 nucleotides align to TRBD1. The ends lost 5 bases at V and 5 bases at J; junction bases unmatched: 5. Germline V gives CDR1 SGHTA, CDR2 FQGNSA. CDR3 length: 14 amino acids. The part of the CDR3 DNA that was read is TGTGCCAGCAGCCCGACAGGGGGCAATTATGGC. Protein sequence: CASSPTGGNYG. The CDR3, in full, reads CASSPTGGNYGYTF.

CDR3 region: CSASLGGQISGGYTF. The sequenced CDR3 bases are TGCAGTGCTAGTTTAGGGGGCCAAATTTCAGGCGGC. The V call is TRBV20-1, the J call TRBJ1-2, with TRBD1 identical over 7 bases. The observed sequence ends 3 residues before the CDR3 terminus, with the missing tail filled in from the germline J gene. The CDR3 runs to 15 residues. The germline CDR1 and CDR2 sequences are DFQATT and SNEGSKA (reference sequence).

As for this clone: The read comes to an end 3 residues before the CDR3 does, leaving the germline J gene to fill in the end. The chain combines TRBV5-5 with TRBJ1-2; the D is unclear. With 4 bases removed from V and 2 bases from J, the gap between germline ends came to 15 bases. Germline V gene sequence: CDR1 SGHKS, CDR2 YYEKEE (reference sequence). This CDR3 region has 15 residues. The CDR3 loop reads CASSLQELANYGYTF. The sequenced CDR3 bases are TGTGCCAGCAGCCTCCAGGAGTTGGCCAACTATGGC.

For this clone: The read is 3 residues too short to cover the CDR3 end, so that end is filled in from the germline J gene. The chain couples TRBV30 to TRBJ1-5; the match to TRBD1 covers 9 bases. Germline CDR1 reads GTSNPN; CDR2 reads SVGIG (reference sequence). Trimming removed 7 bases from V and 7 bases from J; junction bases left unmatched: 17. CDR3 length equals 16 residues. The CDR3 region is CALELGDGTGRQPQHF. The part of the CDR3 DNA that was read is TGTGCCTTGGAACTAGGTGACGGGACAGGGAGGCAGCCC.

Regarding this clone: The CDR3 end is not reached by the read, which stops 3 residues before it; the germline J gene fills it in. The rearrangement uses TRBV30 and TRBJ2-3; maybe TRBD2 (6 bases). Germline CDR1 GTSNPN, CDR2 SVGIG (reference sequence). The CDR3 has 17 residues. CDR3 bases read: TGTGCCTGGAGTGGCCGCGGGGCATCGTATAGCAATCAGCCG. As protein: CAWSGRGASYSNQP. The full CDR3 reads CAWSGRGASYSNQPQYF.

Note on this clone: The CDR3 extends 3 residues past the end of the read, so its final part is completed from the germline J gene. The chain links TRBV20-1 to TRBJ2-3, with 10 positions matching TRBD2. Per germline, CDR1 DFQATT and CDR2 SNEGSKA (reference sequence). V was clipped by 2 bases and J by 6 bases; unmatched bases: 14. CDR3 length: 17 amino acids. The CDR3: CSARSVYLAGAVDTQYF. The CDR3 DNA, read in part, is TGCAGTGCTAGATCGGTGTACCTAGCGGGAGCGGTGGATACG.

As regards this clone: The CDR3 goes on 3 residues after the read ends, and that part is filled in from the germline J gene. The V and J genes are TRBV2 and TRBJ2-5; D is possibly TRBD2 (5 bases). The V and J ends lost 4 bases and 2 bases respectively, with 11 bases between them. Germline values: CDR1 SNHLY, CDR2 FYNNEI. This CDR3 has 14 amino acids. Here the CDR3 reads CASSVIGEQETQYF. The part of the CDR3 DNA that was read is TGTGCCAGCAGTGTAATCGGGGAGCAAGAGACC.

On this clone itself: The CDR3 extends 3 residues past the end of the read, so its final part is completed from the germline J gene. The V gene is TRBV20-1, the J gene TRBJ2-4; 7 bases agree with TRBD1. The V and J ends lost 5 bases and 4 bases, in that order; junction bases with no gene match: 11. The CDR3 totals 15 residues. Germline CDR1 is DFQATT and CDR2 is SNEGSKA (reference sequence). The covered CDR3 bases are TGCAGTGCTGGAAACCCGGGACAGACAAAAAACATT. Residues: CSAGNPGQTKNI. From start to end, the CDR3 is CSAGNPGQTKNIQYF.